In this sample, the clone carrying this T cell receptor beta chain turned up a few times. Authors' analysis steps: Reference gene primer amplification gave nucleated cell count estimates. Profiled with immunoSEQ multiplex PCR; TCRdb holds only in-frame clones, not every one. The D gene and trimming were derived from the DNA, and the V and J assignments and clone size from that table. This sample yields 90,000 to 120,000 clones, of which about 80% are seen a single time; 4% to 5.5% belongs to the top ten. The source of the sample is a study of blood T cell repertoires in COVID-19. On the study more broadly: The United States, Italy and Spain were the sources of the acute and convalescent COVID-19 samples. PBMCs, B-cell-depleted T cells, or T cells were the source of the cDNA or gDNA that made up the material.

V trimming: 4 bases; J trimming: 5 bases; junction bases outside the gene matches: 10. From germline, CDR1 is SGHAT and CDR2 FQNNGV. The CDR3 is made up of 15 amino acids. V usage is TRBV11-2 and J usage is TRBJ2-5; 7 bases agree with TRBD2. The sequencing sample was made of peripheral blood. The sequence came from a man between 70 and 80 years old with acute or convalescent COVID-19. Written as DNA, the CDR3 is TGTGCCAGCAGCTCAGTACGGGGGGTCCGTGAGACCCAGTACTTC. It specifies CASSSVRGVRETQYF.